This TCR beta chain comes out of a study of blood T cell repertoires in COVID-19. The overall study: The United States, Italy and Spain provided the acute and convalescent COVID-19 samples. In each case, the material was cDNA or gDNA derived from T cells, B-cell-depleted T cells, or PBMCs.

In the authors' methods: Estimation of nucleated cell counts relied on the amplification of reference gene primers. Some clones are missing from TCRdb's copy, which holds only in-frame ones; the method was immunoSEQ multiplex PCR. For V, J and clone size, that table is used; D and trimming come from the DNA. The table shows 55,000 to 70,000 clones, with more than 70% occurring only once. V was pared by 3 bases and J by 5 bases, with 17 bases of the junction left unmatched. CDR1 SGHVS and CDR2 FQNEAQ come from the germline V gene. This CDR3 is built from 19 residues. The TCR comes from a man aged 50-60 years with acute or convalescent COVID-19. The chain is built from TRBV7-8 and TRBJ2-5; TRBD2 agrees at 11 bases. Sequenced material: peripheral blood. The DNA of the CDR3 is TGTGCCAGCAGCTTGGCACTAGCGGGAGAGGGGTCCGAGCGGGAGACCCAGTACTTC. Translation: CASSLALAGEGSERETQYF.